These T cell receptor beta chains were read from a single sample in a study of response to subunit inactivated influenza vaccine. TCRdb itself ran the RT-PCR reads through MiXCR, one entry per CDR3 protein. There are hundreds of thousands of distinct CDR3 sequences in the sample; 12% to 15% occur only once, and less than 8.5% lies in the top ten. The sequences come from PBMCs from blood, collected approximately 15 days before vaccination. The receptors stem from a middle-aged man who received an inactivated influenza vaccine. The conserved cysteine and the conserved F or W are not part of the CDR3 here.

J	V	length	CDR3
TRBJ1-5	TRBV2	13	ASNSGLYSNQPQH
TRBJ2-3	TRBV7-9	13	ASSLGLVATDTQY
TRBJ2-1	TRBV27	13	ASSPTPDGYNEQF
TRBJ2-1	TRBV7-2	13	ASSSSSGRGNEQF
TRBJ2-1	TRBV7-2	12	ASSFYWGLDEQF
TRBJ2-1	TRBV6-2/TRBV6-3	10	ASSYSTGEQF
TRBJ2-3	TRBV4-2	14	ASSLAAGAGVDTQY
TRBJ1-1	TRBV29-1	12	SGNPSTGGTEAF
TRBJ2-7	TRBV5-6	13	ASSLGGSFSYEQY
TRBJ2-1	TRBV6-2/TRBV6-3	11	ASSYSPRNEQF
TRBJ1-1	TRBV7-2	11	ASSLKAGSEAF
TRBJ2-5	TRBV7-9	14	ASSLGPGGIQETQY
TRBJ2-7	TRBV4-3	14	ASSIGTSGGSYEQY
TRBJ2-4	TRBV29-1	13	SVELRSLAKNIQY
TRBJ2-6	TRBV29-1	10	SVSSGANVLT
TRBJ2-1	TRBV19	11	ASSIKTGNEQF
TRBJ1-1	TRBV10-3	10	ANRGQNTEAF
TRBJ1-1	TRBV2	11	ASNFQGNTEAF
TRBJ2-4	TRBV5-1	13	ASSDKGAIGNIQY
TRBJ2-3	TRBV7-2	13	ASSISSITTDTQY
TRBJ1-2	TRBV12-3/TRBV12-4	9	ASSGLMERT
TRBJ2-3	TRBV28	13	ASSPTGSGTDTQY
TRBJ1-5	TRBV10-3	11	AISENSLGPQH
TRBJ2-1	TRBV5-1	13	ASSLTGAAYNEQF
TRBJ2-2	TRBV4-2	13	ASSQKAANTGELF
TRBJ2-5	TRBV19	11	ASTFGGGETQY
TRBJ1-1	TRBV20-1	11	SARVGRLTEAF
TRBJ1-1	TRBV7-9	10	ASSPAPIEAF
TRBJ2-4	TRBV20-1	13	SAQNAGKPKNIQY
TRBJ2-2	TRBV5-4	13	ASSSGGGHTGELF
TRBJ2-7	TRBV20-1	12	SARGDRESYEQY
TRBJ2-5	TRBV11-2	18	ASSSLPRGKMPLHQETQY
TRBJ2-3	TRBV3-1	12	ASSLLQGTDTQY
TRBJ1-5	TRBV5-6	16	ASSLWRGWIYSNQPQH
TRBJ2-5	TRBV12-3/TRBV12-4	13	ASSSAAGHQETQY
TRBJ2-3	TRBV12-3/TRBV12-4	13	ASSGQGTSTDTQY
TRBJ2-7	TRBV6-1	14	ASRTTRTGPSYEQY
TRBJ2-3	TRBV12-5	14	ASGLIRERSTDTQY
TRBJ1-1	TRBV12-3/TRBV12-4	11	ASSIQQGTEAF
TRBJ2-7	TRBV28	13	ASSWPGQVKYEQY
TRBJ2-7	TRBV20-1	11	SATGGESYEQY
TRBJ2-1	TRBV12-3/TRBV12-4	12	ASSPMGSYNEQF
TRBJ1-2	TRBV6-1	11	ASSEAWVYGYT
TRBJ1-2	TRBV5-6	16	ASSLSPGRTRINYGYT
TRBJ1-2	TRBV15	13	ATSRDGGTGYGYT
TRBJ1-1	TRBV2	13	ASRPLDTRNTEAF
TRBJ2-5	TRBV7-6	9	ASSFMETQY
TRBJ2-5	TRBV5-5	15	ASSLVETGYLGETQY
TRBJ2-6	TRBV12-3/TRBV12-4	13	ASSITGAGANVLT
TRBJ2-2	TRBV6-1	13	ASSRYTGGTGELF
TRBJ2-7	TRBV9	13	ASSVGGQGQYEQY
TRBJ2-7	TRBV7-2	12	ASSRGGGTYEQY